This note documents a single TCR beta chain sequence. The CDR3 loop spans 15 amino acids. V lost 0 bases and J lost 2, with 9 bases in between. The germline gives CDR1 SGHDT, CDR2 YYEEEE. This entry is derived from a study of blood T cell repertoires in COVID-19. Study information: In each case, the material was cDNA or gDNA derived from T cells, B-cell-depleted T cells, or PBMCs.

Study processing details: Amplification with reference gene primers provided the estimates of nucleated cell counts. Profiled with immunoSEQ multiplex PCR; TCRdb holds only in-frame clones, not every one. The D gene and trimming were derived from the DNA, and the V and J assignments and clone size from that table. The sample lists a few hundred thousand clones, about 87% occurring once. This receptor was obtained from a woman between 25 and 40 years old with COVID-19, enrolled during active disease. The sequenced sample consisted of peripheral blood. The gene calls are TRBV5-6 and TRBJ2-1, with D maybe TRBD2 (6 bases). The CDR3 protein is CASSLGDSAYNEQFF. The CDR3 region has the DNA TGTGCCAGCAGCTTGGGGGACTCAGCCTACAATGAGCAGTTCTTC.